Described below is a single TCR beta chain sequence and its context. Its antigen remains undetermined. Per-nucleotide qualities are absent, and no much larger clonotype sits a single base away. Via the germline V gene, CDR1 is SGDLS and CDR2 YYNGEE. The CDR3 holds 13 amino acids from the cysteine to the phenylalanine. Only the CDR3 part of the read is kept: 39 bases, read in frame from the first base. Relative to germline, V is 0 bases shorter and J is 7 bases shorter, with 10 bases between their ends. Amplification of TCR beta CDR3 regions was carried out from RNA transcripts. The TCR CDR3 was subjected to a first round of RT-PCR using the HTBI primer set and the Qiagen OneStep RT-PCR kit. Libraries were constructed in a second round of multiplex PCR, after which size selection and purification were carried out. The libraries were sequenced on an Illumina HiSeq2000 using paired-end 100 bp reads. The original methods were these. SOAPnuke was used to process the raw data, throwing out any read that contained adapters or uncalled bases, had a mean Phred below 15, or lacked an exact constant-primer or identifier match. COPE v1.2.5 was used to merge high-quality paired reads, and clonotypes were defined as unique nucleotide sequences. MiTCR v1.1 was used to align the clonotypes against IMGT TRBV, TRBD and TRBJ reference segments. The analysis was restricted to V-J combinations with a frequency above 0.0001, which together covered about 99% of the repertoires. The TCS score was defined as the ratio of F50 (clonal expansion) to E x V (chaos), calculated using BLOSUM62-based TCRdist between CDR3 peptides within each V-J. Welch's t-statistics and random forest reduced around 550 V-J features to roughly 13, which were used in a naive Bayes classifier (R e1071). TCRdb ran its own pipeline on the public reads, namely fastp trimming at Q25 and MiXCR clone calling, and kept in-frame beta chains. When rows share a CDR3 protein, they turn into one entry using the most common DNA and genes. The V and J calls were not made by the authors but by TCRdb's processing. This sample has 400,000 to 550,000 distinct CDR3 sequences in its table, and roughly 25% of those were observed once. The ten largest clones take up around 11% of the sample.

Moderately to severely active disease, a Clinical Activity Score of at least 3, a NOSPECS grade of at least 4, and a duration under 3 months were present in ophthalmopathy patients. Patients with uncontrolled infections, other autoimmune diseases, pregnancy or lactation were excluded. Clinical symptoms, serum thyroxine and TRAb, thyroid ultrasound, and orbital computed tomography formed the basis for the diagnoses. PBMCs were isolated from around 10 ml of fresh peripheral blood by Ficoll-Paque density gradient centrifugation. Total RNA was extracted using Trizol reagent, and RNA quality was assessed on an Agilent 2100 Bioanalyzer. The data derive from a study of T cells in Graves' hyperthyroidism and ophthalmopathy (dated by TCRdb to between 2019 and 2020). Looking at the study overall: Peripheral blood samples were taken at initial diagnosis, before any treatment was given. To identify TCR V-J signatures that set the groups apart, the researchers used a discovery cohort of more than 95 patients, made up of approximately 43 with Graves' ophthalmopathy and some 58 with stable Graves' hyperthyroidism. Prospective prediction of ophthalmopathy was tested in an independent validation cohort of 18 to 20 hyperthyroidism patients and 17 patients who later progressed to ophthalmopathy. The roughly 100 discovery patients were randomly divided into training and test sets at a 7:3 ratio. The study also compared thyroid tissue and blood T-cell repertoires from several Graves' hyperthyroidism patients. Following sampling, methimazole starting at 30 mg daily was given to hyperthyroidism patients, and high-dose intravenous methylprednisolone was given to ophthalmopathy patients. The paper describes TCR Vbeta CDR3 sequencing of some 130 peripheral blood samples, made up of roughly 40 ophthalmopathy patients, around 78 hyperthyroidism patients and some 17 progressor patients. What the work shows at the level of the full study, not this receptor alone: A 13 V-J signature model separated ophthalmopathy from stable hyperthyroidism, with 87.88% sensitivity and approximately 81% specificity in cross-validation and 80%/75% in testing. Sample size was not statistically predetermined, and blinding of investigators to group allocation was not performed. Most expanded thyroid clonotypes (frequency above 0.001) were also found in blood, which suggests that blood repertoires may mirror thyroid immune responses. In validation, the model predicted progression to ophthalmopathy a median of 6.5 months before onset, with over 60% sensitivity and roughly 79% specificity.

The sequencing input was blood. The clonotype was recovered from a woman aged 25 to 39 with Graves' ophthalmopathy. The chain uses TRBV9 and TRBJ2-5; matching of 5 bases hints at TRBD2 as the D gene. The CDR3 is CASSVDGLGTQYF. The nucleotide sequence reads TGTGCCAGCAGCGTAGACGGACTCGGGACCCAGTACTTC.